This T cell receptor (beta chain) was retrieved from a study of vaccination effects on CD4 cells after COVID-19. Whole-study context: Within the ViraFEST assay, antigen-specific CD4+ T cells underwent expansion with viral peptide pools prior to sequencing. Cultivation was performed at approximately 2.1 million PBMC per well with roughly 10 IU/ml IL-2 and approximately 10 ug/ml peptides added.

Repertoires were generated with immunoSEQ multiplex PCR, while TCRdb's copy carries only in-frame clones and drops some. Of about 25,000 clones listed, around 73% are singletons. Regarding this clone: Its antigen is undetermined.

Upon completion of around 9 days in culture, CD4+ T cells were isolated. Germline CDR1 reads LNHDA; CDR2 reads SQIVND (reference sequence). Losses at the gene ends were 5 bases for V and 2 bases for J; bases not matched to a gene: 6. CDR3 length equals 15 residues. Findings and limits, study-wide: Marked clonal contraction of infection- and vaccine-induced clones was seen late after vaccination. Only a few convalescent patients and no early post-infection timepoints featured in the study.

The source of this sequence is a human donor who received a COVID-19 vaccine. This specimen consisted of CD4+ T cells from PBMCs cultured without peptide, obtained before COVID-19 vaccination. The chain has TRBV19 and TRBJ1-2; 9 nucleotides agree with TRBD1. The CDR3 sequence is CASSPNGQGNYGYTF. For the CDR3, the DNA is TGTGCCAGTAGTCCCAACGGACAGGGGAACTATGGCTACACCTTC.